This is a list of T cell receptor beta chains from one sample in a study of beta chain features in type 1 diabetes. Sequencing was performed with immunoSEQ multiplex PCR; in TCRdb, only in-frame clones are kept and a portion is missing. The table records 200,000 to 300,000 clones, around 65% of them present only once. What was sequenced was naive CD4+ T cells from blood. The receptors originated from a man in his thirties or forties in good health. The CDR3 runs from the conserved cysteine through the conserved F or W. The order of the fields is J gene, D gene, V gene, CDR3 protein. D genes are given only for firm matches.

>TRBJ2-7|-|TRBV7-2
CASSLRDGPAYEQYF
>TRBJ2-5|-|TRBV7-2
CASSRGQGGETQYF
>TRBJ2-5|-|TRBV5-6
CASSLDATQYF
>TRBJ2-1|-|TRBV30
CAPSRSGVFNEQFF
>TRBJ2-5|-|TRBV29-1
CSVEDGGAGAQYF
>TRBJ1-5|-|TRBV7-9
CASSNSRDGQPQHF
>TRBJ2-1|-|TRBV6-5
CASRRTQYNEQFF
>TRBJ1-6|-|TRBV5-1
CASSLSGPKYNSPLHF
>TRBJ2-5|-|TRBV29-1
CSLRSGQETQYF
>TRBJ2-5|-|TRBV20-1
CSASSGTQYF
>TRBJ2-3|-|TRBV7-2
CATSIRADTQYF
>TRBJ1-3|-|TRBV14
CASSQAHGFSGNTIYF
>TRBJ2-7|-|TRBV10-3
CAISDRDTLLYF
>TRBJ2-5|-|TRBV7-2
CASSPLGRETQYF
>TRBJ2-5|-|TRBV25-1
CASSDSETQYF
>TRBJ2-5|-|TRBV30
CAWSGGRGGQETQYF
>TRBJ2-7|-|TRBV21-1
CASSKGGDEQYF
>TRBJ2-7|TRBD2|TRBV14
CASSQVSGREQYF
>TRBJ1-5|-|TRBV30
CAWSVEDQPQHF
>TRBJ2-2|TRBD1|TRBV19
CASRGSRELFF
>TRBJ2-1|TRBD2|TRBV15
CATSPRPRTSGDYNEQFF
>TRBJ1-1|-|TRBV30
CAWIRTGSTEAFF
>TRBJ2-5|TRBD1|TRBV29-1
CSVQGAEETQYF
>TRBJ2-2|-|TRBV28
CASSLMGGPGELFF